The 7 T cell receptor beta chains listed next were all sequenced from one sample in a study of T cell responses to AZD1222 COVID-19 vaccine. Using immunoSEQ multiplex PCR, the repertoire was profiled, and TCRdb retains in-frame clones only, with some absent. The sample carries about 35,000 clones, about 86% recorded once. Sequencing used peripheral blood, obtained on day 0 of AZD1222 vaccination. Receptors originate from an adult in good health.

The CDR3 loop reads CASRTGGTSYEQYF. The CDR3, as DNA: TGTGCCAGCAGGACAGGGGGCACCTCCTACGAGCAGTACTTC. V usage is TRBV6-5 and J usage is TRBJ2-7; 10 nucleotides agree with TRBD1. Per germline, CDR1 MNHEY and CDR2 SVGAGI. With 6 bases clipped from V and 0 bases from J, the junction kept 2 bases outside the gene matches. This CDR3 region has 14 residues.

V and J are TRBV28 and TRBJ1-4; the D gene is possibly TRBD1 (6 bases). The CDR3 runs 14 residues. Germline values: CDR1 MDHEN, CDR2 SYDVKM. The ends were cut back, 6 bases at V and 5 bases at J, with 13 bases in the middle. This CDR3 reads CASSWTVLNEKLFF. The CDR3 nucleotides are TGTGCCAGCAGCTGGACAGTGTTAAATGAAAAACTGTTTTTT.

The rearrangement joins TRBV4-3 to TRBJ1-2, with D uncertain. Germline V CDR1 and CDR2: LGHNA, YSLEER. V was trimmed by 4 bases and J by 3 bases, leaving 12 bases between them. The CDR3 has 14 amino acids. For the CDR3, the DNA is TGCGCCAGCAGCCTCGAGCGCCAGTACTATGGCTACACCTTC. Translating it yields CASSLERQYYGYTF.

V and J are TRBV5-1 and TRBJ2-7; 7 nucleotides line up with TRBD1. Germline-derived CDR1 and CDR2 are SGHRS and YFSETQ. This CDR3 spans 14 amino acids. V shed 4 bases, J shed 3 bases, and the junction held 7 bases outside the gene matches. The CDR3 region is CASSRQTGNYEQYF. The CDR3 DNA reads TGCGCCAGCAGCCGACAGACAGGGAACTACGAGCAGTACTTC.

The chain is built from TRBV27 and TRBJ1-2, with D perhaps TRBD1 (5 bases). The V gene lost 2 bases and the J gene lost 9 bases, with 16 bases spanning the gap. Per the germline V gene, CDR1 is MNHEY and CDR2 is SMNVEV (reference sequence). CDR3 length: 14 amino acids. The CDR3 nucleotides read TGTGCCAGCAGTTTAAGACAGTTTCCTCCCAGCTACACCTTC. Its translation is CASSLRQFPPSYTF.

This sequence joins TRBV2 and TRBJ1-2; TRBD1 matches 7 bases. V lost 0 bases to trimming and J lost 7 bases; unmatched junction nucleotides: 8. Germline CDR1 and CDR2: SNHLY and FYNNEI. This CDR3 region has 15 residues. This chain's CDR3 is CASSEATGTVSGYTF. The CDR3 DNA reads as TGTGCCAGCAGTGAAGCGACAGGGACGGTATCTGGCTACACCTTC.

The V gene is TRBV7-3, the J gene TRBJ1-2; 10 positions match TRBD1. CDR3 length equals 15 residues. V trimming: 5 bases; J trimming: 7 bases; junction bases outside the gene matches: 10. The germline V gene has CDR1 SGHTA and CDR2 FQGTGA. The CDR3 loop reads CASSPPDRGMSGYTF. The CDR3 nucleotides are TGTGCCAGCAGCCCCCCGGACAGGGGGATGAGTGGCTACACCTTC. Drawing the rest from reference TRBV7-3 and TRBJ1-2, the complete variable domain is GAGVSQTPSNKVTEKGKYVELRCDPISGHTALYWYRQSLGQGPEFLIYFQGTGAADDSGLPNDRFFAVRPEGSVSTLKIQRTERGDSAVYLCASSPPDRGMSGYTFGSGTRLTVV.